A selection of T cell receptor beta chains follows, all from one sample in a study of T-cell reconstitution after alpha-beta-depleted transplantation in children. MiXCR was run by TCRdb on the PCR reads, yielding one entry per CDR3 protein. This repertoire shows fewer than 550,000 distinct CDR3 sequences, about a tenth found once; its top ten account for roughly 6%. The sequences come from PBMCs from the stem cell graft donor, collected from the stem cell graft. The receptors shown here come from a human donor who donated a stem cell graft to a child with acute myeloid leukemia. Each CDR3 is given with its conserved first and last residue. The D gene is left open where the match is weak. Some rows have no size entry. The others give once, few or many, or a class for an expanded clone.

cdr3_length,d_call,clone_size,j_call,v_call,cdr3_aa,cdr3_nt
14,TRBD1,.,TRBJ1-3,TRBV20-1,CSATRQGARNTIYF,TGCAGTGCTACCCGACAGGGGGCCAGAAACACCATATATTTT
13,.,.,TRBJ2-5,TRBV6-1,CASSEMRRETQYF,TGTGCCAGCAGTGAAATGAGACGAGAGACCCAGTACTTC
14,.,.,TRBJ2-1,TRBV2,CASNGPGRYNEQFF,TGTGCCAGCAACGGCCCGGGACGGTACAATGAGCAGTTCTTC
11,.,few,TRBJ1-5,TRBV6-1,CASSNNQPQHF,TGTGCCAGCAGTAACAATCAGCCCCAGCATTTT
13,.,many,TRBJ1-3,TRBV5-8,CASRPPGGNTIYF,TGTGCCAGCAGACCCCCGGGGGGAAACACCATATATTTT
13,.,many,TRBJ2-1,TRBV6-2/TRBV6-3,CASRKNSYNEQFF,TGTGCCAGCAGGAAGAACAGCTACAATGAGCAGTTCTTC
16,.,.,TRBJ2-2,TRBV20-1,CSARGVAAGHTGELFF,TGCAGTGCTAGAGGCGTCGCGGCGGGACACACCGGGGAGCTGTTTTTT
14,.,.,TRBJ2-1,TRBV27,CASTLGSGDNEQFF,TGTGCCAGCACCCTCGGCTCGGGGGATAATGAGCAGTTCTTC
15,.,many,TRBJ1-5,TRBV12-3/TRBV12-4,CASSLWGGGNQPQHF,TGTGCCAGCAGTTTATGGGGAGGAGGCAATCAGCCCCAGCATTTT
14,.,.,TRBJ2-7,TRBV20-1,CSAMGGGRNYEQYF,TGCAGTGCCATGGGGGGCGGGAGAAACTACGAGCAGTACTTC
13,TRBD2,.,TRBJ2-7,TRBV10-3,CATVSSGSYEQYF,TGTGCCACCGTGTCTAGCGGTTCCTACGAGCAGTACTTC
14,.,.,TRBJ1-2,TRBV6-5,CASSYDSTSYGYTF,TGTGCCAGCAGTTACGACAGCACCTCCTATGGCTACACCTTC
13,.,many,TRBJ1-2,TRBV10-3,CASAISTRSGYTF,TGTGCCAGCGCGATTTCGACGAGATCTGGCTACACCTTC
13,.,many,TRBJ2-5,TRBV3-1,CASSPWTGETQYF,TGTGCCAGCAGCCCCTGGACGGGGGAGACCCAGTACTTC
15,.,few,TRBJ1-6,TRBV6-1,CASLGRGSYNSPLHF,TGTGCCAGCTTAGGCAGGGGATCCTATAATTCACCCCTCCACTTT
15,.,.,TRBJ2-1,TRBV10-3,CAISDRGGSYNEQFF,TGTGCCATCAGTGATAGGGGGGGCTCCTACAATGAGCAGTTCTTC
12,.,few,TRBJ1-5,TRBV20-1,CSAQQGIQPQHF,TGCAGTGCCCAACAAGGGATTCAGCCCCAGCATTTT
15,TRBD2,.,TRBJ2-5,TRBV20-1,CSAILAGAPREAQYF,TGCAGTGCTATTTTAGCGGGAGCACCCCGAGAGGCCCAGTACTTC
12,.,.,TRBJ2-7,TRBV2,CASRGKPHEQYF,TGTGCCAGCAGGGGAAAGCCGCACGAGCAGTACTTC
12,.,few,TRBJ1-2,TRBV5-1,CASAASGFGYTF,TGCGCCAGCGCAGCGTCAGGGTTCGGCTACACCTTC
15,TRBD2,.,TRBJ2-1,TRBV10-3,CAISEALAGNNEQFF,TGTGCCATCAGTGAGGCGCTAGCGGGGAACAATGAGCAGTTCTTC
11,.,.,TRBJ2-5,TRBV6-5,CASRRQETQYF,TGTGCCAGCAGGCGGCAAGAGACCCAGTACTTC
17,TRBD2,.,TRBJ2-5,TRBV20-1,CSARDYGLAGLQETQYF,TGCAGTGCTAGAGATTATGGACTAGCGGGCCTCCAAGAGACCCAGTACTTC
14,.,.,TRBJ2-7,TRBV19,CASSAGVNAYEQYF,TGTGCCAGTAGTGCAGGGGTGAATGCCTACGAGCAGTACTTC
14,.,few,TRBJ1-1,TRBV5-1,CASSGLGASTEAFF,TGCGCCAGCAGCGGGCTGGGAGCAAGCACTGAAGCTTTCTTT
15,.,few,TRBJ2-7,TRBV7-2,CASRPSGEPVYEQYF,TGTGCCAGCAGACCTTCGGGGGAGCCAGTCTACGAGCAGTACTTC
12,.,many,TRBJ2-1,TRBV5-1,CASSPEGGEQFF,TGCGCCAGCAGCCCCGAAGGAGGTGAGCAGTTCTTC
14,.,few,TRBJ2-7,TRBV6-2/TRBV6-3,CASSYAGHSYEQYF,TGTGCCAGCAGTTACGCGGGACACTCTTACGAGCAGTACTTC
11,.,few,TRBJ1-1,TRBV11-2,CASSLKGYGFF,TGTGCCAGCAGCTTAAAAGGCTACGGTTTCTTT
15,.,.,TRBJ1-1,TRBV4-2,CASSQVIWANTEAFF,TGTGCCAGCAGCCAAGTGATCTGGGCTAACACTGAAGCTTTCTTT
13,.,few,TRBJ1-2,TRBV4-1,CASSQNRDDGYTF,TGCGCCAGCAGCCAAAACAGGGATGATGGCTACACCTTC
13,.,few,TRBJ2-1,TRBV7-3,CASSLIDNNEQFF,TGTGCCAGCAGCTTAATCGACAACAATGAGCAGTTCTTC
16,.,.,TRBJ2-3,TRBV5-1,CASSDAKRSSTDTQYF,TGCGCCAGCAGCGACGCGAAGAGGTCTAGCACAGATACGCAGTATTTT
14,.,few,TRBJ2-1,TRBV7-9,CASSRTIVGNEQFF,TGTGCCAGCAGCCGCACAATCGTAGGCAATGAGCAGTTCTTC
14,.,.,TRBJ1-2,TRBV9,CASSVQSGNEGYTF,TGTGCCAGCAGCGTGCAGTCTGGGAATGAAGGCTACACCTTC
15,TRBD1,few,TRBJ2-7,TRBV6-1,CASSEQGTGRNEQYF,TGTGCCAGCAGTGAACAGGGGACAGGGAGAAACGAGCAGTACTTC
15,TRBD1,.,TRBJ2-1,TRBV10-1,CASSEWDRGGDEQFF,TGCGCCAGCAGTGAGTGGGACAGGGGCGGGGATGAGCAGTTCTTC
18,.,few,TRBJ2-3,TRBV27,CASSLGAGGQGKTVTQYF,TGTGCCAGCAGTTTAGGGGCGGGGGGACAGGGAAAGACGGTTACGCAGTATTTT
15,TRBD2,few,TRBJ2-1,TRBV20-1,CSAIFGLAGAGEQFF,TGCAGTGCTATATTTGGACTAGCGGGAGCGGGTGAGCAGTTCTTC
14,.,.,TRBJ2-3,TRBV7-7,CASSQDWSTDTQYF,TGTGCTAGCAGTCAGGACTGGAGCACAGATACGCAGTATTTT
14,.,.,TRBJ1-5,TRBV5-6,CASSLALGNQPQHF,TGTGCCAGCAGCTTGGCTCTCGGCAATCAGCCCCAGCATTTT
15,.,.,TRBJ2-3,TRBV5-1,CASSRGTPGTDTQYF,TGCGCCAGCAGCCGCGGGACACCGGGCACAGATACGCAGTATTTT
14,.,many,TRBJ1-1,TRBV7-6,CASSFEESGTEAFF,TGTGCCAGCAGCTTTGAGGAGTCCGGCACTGAAGCTTTCTTT
15,.,many,TRBJ2-3,TRBV7-2,CASSRGPSPFDTQYF,TGTGCCAGCAGTCGAGGACCGTCCCCTTTTGATACGCAGTATTTT
12,.,.,TRBJ2-7,TRBV7-2,CASSSTLYEQYF,TGTGCCAGCAGCTCTACCCTCTACGAGCAGTACTTC
18,.,few,TRBJ2-2,TRBV27,CASSFRTPGELNTGELFF,TGTGCCAGCAGTTTCAGGACCCCCGGGGAACTTAACACCGGGGAGCTGTTTTTT
14,.,.,TRBJ2-7,TRBV6-1,CASRKIGGMHEQYF,TGTGCCAGCAGGAAGATCGGGGGAATGCACGAGCAGTACTTC
16,.,few,TRBJ2-5,TRBV5-1,CASSLWDGRVKETQYF,TGCGCCAGCAGCTTGTGGGACGGGAGAGTCAAGGAGACCCAGTACTTC
14,TRBD1,.,TRBJ1-1,TRBV7-3,CASSLESGGSEAFF,TGTGCCAGCAGCTTAGAGTCAGGGGGGTCTGAAGCTTTCTTT
14,.,many,TRBJ2-3,TRBV12-3/TRBV12-4,CASNEPGTNQKQYF,TGTGCCAGCAATGAACCGGGAACCAACCAAAAGCAGTATTTT
12,.,many,TRBJ2-1,TRBV5-6,CASSKGTPEQFF,TGTGCCAGCAGCAAAGGGACGCCTGAGCAGTTCTTC
16,TRBD1,many,TRBJ1-4,TRBV18,CASSSRAGQGYEKLFF,TGTGCCAGCTCATCGCGCGCGGGACAGGGGTATGAAAAACTGTTTTTT